A single sample gave rise to the 14 T cell receptor beta chains below, sequenced in a study of beta chain features in type 1 diabetes. Points from the study as a whole: All four CD4+ subsets of Type 1 diabetes patients contained TCRB CDR3s that were moderately but significantly shorter.

Their specific antigens are unknown. The authors reverse transcribed all of the isolated RNA, so sequencing captured expressed TCRB transcripts. Measured with immunoSEQ multiplex PCR; TCRdb has only the in-frame clones, and not every one. The sample yields fewer than 350,000 clones, approximately 16% seen once. Sequenced: naive CD4+ T cells from blood. The receptors stem from a man aged 18 to 30 with type 1 diabetes.

V is TRBV29-1 and J is TRBJ2-3, with D maybe TRBD2 (6 bases). V lost 4 bases and J 0 bases, leaving 17 bases between the germline ends. Looked up from germline, CDR1 is SQVTM and CDR2 is ANQGSEA. The CDR3 length is 16 residues. CDR3 nucleotide sequence: TGCAGCGTTGTATGGGTAGCGGTAACTAGCACAGATACGCAGTATTTT. Translation: CSVVWVAVTSTDTQYF.

V gene TRBV11-2 combines with J gene TRBJ2-3; D unclear. With 3 bases removed from V and 4 bases from J, the gap between germline ends came to 5 bases. Germline assignment: CDR1 SGHAT and CDR2 FQNNGV. CDR3 length: 12 residues. The CDR3 reads CASSFRADTQYF. As DNA, the CDR3 is TGTGCCAGCAGCTTCCGAGCAGATACGCAGTATTTT. The whole variable domain, filled in from reference TRBV11-2 and TRBJ2-3, reads EAGVAQSPRYKIIEKRQSVAFWCNPISGHATLYWYQQILGQGPKLLIQFQNNGVVDDSQLPKDRFSAERLKGVDSTLKIQPAKLEDSAVYLCASSFRADTQYFGPGTRLTVL.

This clone came up once. The V call is TRBV9, the J call TRBJ2-7; TRBD2 is a possible D gene (7 bases). Germline lookup yields CDR1 SGDLS and CDR2 YYNGEE. Deletions cut 1 base from V and 5 bases from J, with 16 bases between. The CDR3 is made up of 15 amino acids. CDR3 nucleotides: TGTGCCAGCAGCGTAAGGGGGGGTGGAGGGGACGAGCAGTACTTC. Protein: CASSVRGGGGDEQYF.

This clone has a handful of counts. The genes are TRBV6-5 and TRBJ1-6; D not certain. The CDR3 runs 15 residues. V was trimmed by 0 bases and J by 4 bases, leaving 7 bases between them. Looked up from germline, CDR1 is MNHEY and CDR2 is SVGAGI. CDR3 DNA sequence: TGTGCCAGCAGTTACTCGGTAGTTTATAATTCACCCCTCCACTTT. It translates to CASSYSVVYNSPLHF.

The chain has TRBV7-2 and TRBJ2-4; the match to TRBD2 covers 7 bases. The trim removed 5 bases at V and 4 bases at J, leaving 11 bases unmatched. CDR3 length: 16 residues. Germline CDR1 reads SGHTA; CDR2 reads FQGNSA. CDR3 residues: CASSLRSLADKNIQYF. CDR3 nucleotides: TGTGCCAGCAGCCTCCGGTCGCTAGCGGATAAAAACATTCAGTACTTC.

This clone was counted a few times. The gene calls are TRBV5-1 and TRBJ1-2; D gene unclear. There are 13 residues in the CDR3. V dropped 0 bases and J dropped 3 bases, with 6 bases sitting between them. CDR1 SGHRS and CDR2 YFSETQ come from the germline V gene. The CDR3 sequence: CASSLDRDYGYTF. The CDR3 DNA is TGCGCCAGCAGCTTGGATCGAGACTATGGCTACACCTTC. The full variable domain, completed using reference TRBV5-1 and TRBJ1-2, is KAGVTQTPRYLIKTRGQQVTLSCSPISGHRSVSWYQQTPGQGLQFLFEYFSETQRNKGNFPGRFSGRQFSNSRSEMNVSTLELGDSALYLCASSLDRDYGYTFGSGTRLTVV.

The sample holds a few counts of this clone. The chain joins TRBV7-8 to TRBJ1-1; no clear D. V was clipped by 1 base and J by 4 bases, with 16 bases between them. Germline CDR1 SGHVS, CDR2 FQNEAQ. The CDR3 has 16 amino acids. CDR3 region: CASSLVRRRRVTEAFF. The CDR3 DNA reads TGTGCCAGCAGCTTAGTAAGGCGCCGGCGGGTCACTGAAGCTTTCTTT.

The chain joins TRBV6-1 to TRBJ1-1; 9 bases agree with TRBD1. The CDR3 length is 15 residues. Germline trimming cut 5 bases from V and 3 bases from J; bases unmatched to any gene: 7. CDR1 is MNHNS, CDR2 SASEGT, per germline. The CDR3 here is CASSPGTGPDTEAFF. The DNA of the CDR3 is TGTGCCAGCAGTCCCGGGACAGGGCCGGACACTGAAGCTTTCTTT.

This clone showed up just a few times. The chain recombines TRBV6-5 with TRBJ2-5, with D hard to call. Germline V CDR1 and CDR2: MNHEY, SVGAGI. This CDR3 comprises 13 residues. Trimming cost V 2 bases and J 4 bases, with 8 bases left between them. CDR3 bases: TGTGCCAGCAGTTACAGTGTGAGAGAGACCCAGTACTTC. Translation: CASSYSVRETQYF.

V and J are TRBV10-3 and TRBJ2-1, with 7 nucleotides matching TRBD2. The V and J ends lost 2 bases and 0 bases, in that order; junction bases with no gene match: 1. This CDR3 has 15 residues. The V gene's germline CDR1 is ENHRY and CDR2 SYGVKD. The CDR3 bases are TGTGCCATCAGTGAGGGCGGGAGCTCCTACAATGAGCAGTTCTTC. Encoded protein: CAISEGGSSYNEQFF.

The V and J genes are TRBV4-1 and TRBJ2-7, with 8 bases lining up with TRBD1. V shed 3 bases, J shed 3 bases, and the junction held 7 bases outside the gene matches. The CDR3 is 15 amino acids. Germline loops: CDR1 MGHRA, CDR2 YSYEKL. CDR3 in amino acids: CASSQTVGQGYEQYF. CDR3 bases: TGCGCCAGCAGCCAGACAGTTGGACAGGGCTACGAGCAGTACTTC.

This clone was observed a few times. V and J are TRBV5-1 and TRBJ2-7, with D possibly matching TRBD1 (6 bases). The germline gives CDR1 SGHRS, CDR2 YFSETQ. The CDR3 extends over 13 amino acids. Trimming removed 0 bases from V and 7 bases from J, with 11 bases in between. Here the CDR3 DNA reads TGCGCCAGCAGCTTGGTACAGGGTGGAGAGCAGTACTTC. It encodes CASSLVQGGEQYF.

CDR3 sequence (DNA): TGTGCCAGCAGTCCGGGAACTAGCGGACTCACAGATACGCAGTATTTT. Translation gives CASSPGTSGLTDTQYF. The chain joins TRBV25-1 to TRBJ2-3; 8 positions match TRBD2. Germline V lookup: CDR1 MGHDK, CDR2 SYGVNS. J lost 2 bases, V lost 5 bases, and 9 bases had no gene match. The CDR3 runs to 16 residues.

The J gene is TRBJ2-1, the V gene TRBV4-2; 8 bases align to TRBD2. From germline, CDR1 is LGHNA and CDR2 YNFKEQ. This CDR3 has 15 residues. The trim removed 2 bases at V and 5 bases at J, leaving 5 bases unmatched. The CDR3 DNA follows: TGTGCCAGCAGCCAACTTAGCGGGATGGACAATGAGCAGTTCTTC. It yields the protein CASSQLSGMDNEQFF.